These 25 T cell receptor beta chains came from one sample sequenced in a study of cytomegalovirus exposure and HLA in healthy donors (dated by TCRdb to about 2017). The library was produced with the immunoSEQ multiplex PCR assay. For the multiplex PCR, a mixture combining 60 forward primers for TCR Vbeta segments and 13 reverse primers for TCR Jbeta segments was used. TCRdb took this table from immuneACCESS and kept in-frame rearrangements with V and J called. Such tables lack part of the clones; where checked against another copy, unresolved V genes explain under half of the gap, and the rest is unexplained. The sample profile shows more than 100,000 clones; 75% to 90% of them were found once. The top ten constitute around 7.8% of the sample. The sequenced sample consisted of PBMCs. These receptors all come from a woman between 50 and 59 years old in good health and CMV-seropositive.

This rearrangement joins TRBV14 to TRBJ2-5; TRBD2 matches 13 bases. With 3 bases clipped from V and 5 bases from J, the junction kept 6 bases outside the gene matches. Germline CDR1 SGHDN, CDR2 FVKESK. The CDR3 runs to 16 residues. The CDR3 DNA reads as TGTGCCAGCAGCCACCTGGGACTAGCGGGGTCTGAGACCCAGTACTTC. This translates into CASSHLGLAGSETQYF.

V usage is TRBV30 and J usage is TRBJ2-1; D possibly corresponds to TRBD1 (7 bases). In germline, CDR1 is GTSNPN, CDR2 SVGIG (reference sequence). Trimming cost V 3 bases and J 4 bases, with 13 bases left between them. This CDR3 region has 14 residues. CDR3 DNA sequence: TGTGCCTGGAGACGACAGGGAGGATACAATGAGCAGTTCTTC. This translates into CAWRRQGGYNEQFF.

The V gene is TRBV7-9, the J gene TRBJ1-1, with D possibly matching TRBD1 (5 bases). Between the trimmed V and J ends, which lost 1 base and 4 bases, there was a span of 10 bases. The CDR3 runs 14 residues. CDR1 and CDR2 from the germline V gene are SEHNR and FQNEAQ (reference sequence). The CDR3 nucleotides are TGTGCCAGCAGCTTAGGGGGCGCGATCACTGAAGCTTTCTTT. Its translation is CASSLGGAITEAFF.

This sequence joins TRBV2 and TRBJ1-1; tentative D call: TRBD1 (5 bases). Germline CDR1 reads SNHLY; CDR2 reads FYNNEI. The CDR3 runs to 11 residues. V was trimmed by 7 bases and J by 10 bases, leaving 13 bases between them. The CDR3 nucleotides are TGTGCCAGCACCTCGTTCAGGGCAGCTTTCTTT. Residues: CASTSFRAAFF.

The chain joins TRBV5-1 to TRBJ2-5, with D tentatively TRBD1 (5 bases). Trimming took off 3 bases at V and 5 bases at J, with 11 bases between the two ends. Germline assignment: CDR1 SGHRS and CDR2 YFSETQ. The CDR3 is 13 amino acids. For the CDR3, the DNA is TGCGCCAGCAGCTCGCAGGGCTGGGAGACCCAGTACTTC. Translation: CASSSQGWETQYF.

The rearrangement joins TRBV29-1 to TRBJ1-5; no clear D. Trimming took off 5 bases at V and 1 base at J, with 12 bases between the two ends. The CDR3 is made up of 14 amino acids. Germline V gene sequence: CDR1 SQVTM, CDR2 ANQGSEA. CDR3 sequence: CSVSRGQSNQPQHF. DNA for the CDR3: TGCAGCGTTTCCAGAGGGCAGAGCAATCAGCCCCAGCATTTT.

This rearrangement joins TRBV6-6 to TRBJ2-7, with D possibly being TRBD1 (6 bases). Trimming cost V 2 bases and J 0 bases, with 8 bases left between them. Germline CDR1 MNHNY, CDR2 SVGAGI (reference sequence). This CDR3 contains 14 residues. CDR3 in DNA: TGTGCCAGCAGTTACGGGACACACTCCTACGAGCAGTACTTC. It codes for CASSYGTHSYEQYF.

The rearrangement joins TRBV10-1 to TRBJ2-5; weak D call: TRBD1 (5 bases). Trimming pared 3 bases from V and 2 bases from J, leaving 13 bases between. Per the germline V gene, CDR1 is WNHNN and CDR2 is SYGVQD (reference sequence). This CDR3 has 15 residues. Written as DNA, the CDR3 is TGCGCCAGCAGTGACGACAGAACTTTTCAAGAGACCCAGTACTTC. Translation: CASSDDRTFQETQYF.

This rearrangement joins TRBV5-1 to TRBJ2-1; possibly TRBD2 for D (6 bases). V was trimmed by 5 bases and J by 0 bases, leaving 12 bases between them. Germline CDR1 reads SGHRS; CDR2 reads YFSETQ. The CDR3 is made up of 15 amino acids. CDR3 loop: CASRLAGSSYNEQFF. Here the CDR3 DNA reads TGCGCCAGCAGGCTGGCGGGAAGCTCCTACAATGAGCAGTTCTTC. Filled out from reference TRBV5-1 and TRBJ2-1, the complete variable domain reads KAGVTQTPRYLIKTRGQQVTLSCSPISGHRSVSWYQQTPGQGLQFLFEYFSETQRNKGNFPGRFSGRQFSNSRSEMNVSTLELGDSALYLCASRLAGSSYNEQFFGPGTRLTVL.

The V gene is TRBV4-1, the J gene TRBJ2-5, with TRBD2 matching 7 bases. The CDR3 runs 16 residues. CDR1 is MGHRA, CDR2 YSYEKL, per germline. V was clipped by 4 bases and J by 5 bases; unmatched bases: 13. CDR3 sequence reads: CASSLGSGRAGETQYF. The CDR3 coding sequence is TGCGCCAGCAGCCTGGGCTCGGGGAGGGCCGGGGAGACCCAGTACTTC.

A word on this clone: One end of the junction varies from germline; a read error may be responsible. This same CDR3 is encoded by further DNA sequences in the sample. The chain is built from TRBV9 and TRBJ1-1; D is perhaps TRBD1 (5 bases). The CDR3 consists of 12 residues. Germline lookup yields CDR1 SGDLS and CDR2 YYNGEE. CDR3 protein: CARKTVNTEAFF. The CDR3 region has the DNA TGTGCCAGAAAGACAGTTAACACTGAAGCCTTCTTT. The full variable domain, in which reference TRBV9 and TRBJ1-1 provide the parts outside the CDR3, is DSGVTQTPKHLITATGQRVTLRCSPRSGDLSVYWYQQSLDQGLQFLIQYYNGEERAKGNILERFSAQQFPDLHSELNLSSLELGDSALYFCARKTVNTEAFFGQGTRLTVV.

This sequence joins TRBV13 and TRBJ1-2; a weak D match, TRBD1 (6 bases). The germline gives CDR1 PRHDT, CDR2 FYEKMQ (reference sequence). The CDR3 is made up of 12 amino acids. The V gene lost 5 bases and the J gene lost 2 bases, with 6 bases spanning the gap. Here the CDR3 DNA reads TGTGCCAGCAGCACAGGGAACTATGGCTACACCTTC. Translating gives CASSTGNYGYTF. Based on the CDR3 plus reference TRBV13 and TRBJ1-2, the full variable domain is AAGVIQSPRHLIKEKRETATLKCYPIPRHDTVYWYQQGPGQDPQFLISFYEKMQSDKGSIPDRFSAQQFSDYHSELNMSSLELGDSALYFCASSTGNYGYTFGSGTRLTVV.

The genes are TRBV9 and TRBJ2-7, with 7 bases aligning to TRBD2. The CDR3 loop spans 15 amino acids. V lost 4 bases and J lost 3; bases outside the gene matches: 10. Germline values: CDR1 SGDLS, CDR2 YYNGEE. The CDR3 loop reads CASSWGGEIVYEQYF. The CDR3 bases are TGTGCCAGCAGCTGGGGGGGGGAGATCGTCTACGAGCAGTACTTC.

V and J are TRBV5-1 and TRBJ1-3, with TRBD1 identical over 10 bases. This CDR3 comprises 15 residues. V was pared by 3 bases and J by 4 bases, with 4 bases of the junction left unmatched. The germline gives CDR1 SGHRS, CDR2 YFSETQ. The CDR3 region is CASSSGQGEGNTIYF. The CDR3 DNA is TGCGCCAGCAGCTCCGGACAGGGGGAAGGAAACACCATATATTTT.

The rearrangement joins TRBV28 to TRBJ2-7, with 8 bases that match TRBD2. The CDR3 extends over 17 amino acids. The germline V gene has CDR1 MDHEN and CDR2 SYDVKM. V was clipped by 6 bases and J by 5 bases; unmatched bases: 18. The CDR3, as DNA: TGTGCCAGCAGACCCTATATGGGGACTAGGGCCCTAGACGAGCAGTACTTC. Translated: CASRPYMGTRALDEQYF.

This clone was counted only a few times. The V and J genes are TRBV27 and TRBJ1-1; possibly TRBD1 for D (6 bases). This CDR3 contains 15 residues. V gave up 5 bases and J gave up 3 bases, with 16 bases separating them. Germline CDR1 is MNHEY and CDR2 is SMNVEV (reference sequence). The CDR3 protein is CASSINREGDTEAFF. The CDR3 DNA reads as TGTGCCAGCAGTATAAACAGGGAAGGGGACACTGAAGCTTTCTTT.

The chain couples TRBV6-5 to TRBJ1-1; TRBD1 might be the D (6 bases). CDR1 is MNHEY, CDR2 SVGAGI, per germline. V dropped 8 bases and J dropped 1 base, with 14 bases sitting between them. The CDR3 is made up of 14 amino acids. CDR3 protein: CASRGRTENTEAFF. The DNA for the CDR3 is TGTGCCAGCCGTGGGCGGACAGAGAACACTGAAGCTTTCTTT.

The chain carries TRBV30 and TRBJ1-5; 10 bases match TRBD1. J was trimmed by 5 bases and V by 2 bases; bases with no gene match: 9. There are 16 residues in the CDR3. Germline CDR1 reads GTSNPN; CDR2 reads SVGIG (reference sequence). This CDR3 is CAWSMGTGVSYQPQHF. As DNA, the CDR3 is TGTGCCTGGAGTATGGGGACAGGGGTTTCCTATCAGCCCCAGCATTTT.

This clone was counted between two and nine times. V usage is TRBV5-1 and J usage is TRBJ2-5, with 9 bases identical to TRBD2. The V and J ends lost 7 bases and 1 base, in that order; junction bases with no gene match: 2. Germline CDR1 reads SGHRS; CDR2 reads YFSETQ. The CDR3 is 13 residues long. The CDR3 reads CASGRGGQETQYF. The CDR3, as DNA: TGCGCCAGCGGGCGGGGGGGCCAAGAGACCCAGTACTTC.

The chain joins TRBV7-9 to TRBJ1-2; a possible D gene is TRBD1 (5 bases). The V gene's germline CDR1 is SEHNR and CDR2 FQNEAQ (reference sequence). V lost 3 bases and J lost 8, with 10 bases in between. The CDR3 totals 12 residues. The CDR3 is CASSFSGEGYTF. In nucleotides, the CDR3 is TGTGCCAGCAGCTTCTCGGGGGAGGGCTACACCTTC.

CDR3 coding DNA: TGTGCCTGGACCAAAAGACTGAGTGAGACCCAGTACTTC. Its protein is CAWTKRLSETQYF. The genes are TRBV30 and TRBJ2-5; D remains unclear. The CDR3 sequence is 13 residues long. CDR1 and CDR2 from the germline V gene are GTSNPN and SVGIG (reference sequence). Between the trimmed V and J ends, which lost 4 bases and 5 bases, there was a span of 14 bases. Full variable domain (outside the CDR3, taken from reference TRBV30 and TRBJ2-5): SQTIHQWPATLVQPVGSPLSLECTVEGTSNPNLYWYRQAAGRGLQLLFYSVGIGQISSEVPQNLSASRPQDRQFILSSKKLLLSDSGFYLCAWTKRLSETQYFGPGTRLLVL.

This chain uses TRBV30 with TRBJ1-5, with D possibly TRBD1 on 6 matching bases. Germline-derived CDR1 and CDR2 are GTSNPN and SVGIG (reference sequence). V gave up 3 bases and J gave up 7 bases, with 13 bases separating them. The CDR3 spans 13 residues. The DNA of the CDR3 is TGTGCCTGGAGCGCACAGGGTAACCAGCCCCAGCATTTT. Its translation is CAWSAQGNQPQHF. Looking up the rest from reference TRBV30 and TRBJ1-5 gives the full variable domain: SQTIHQWPATLVQPVGSPLSLECTVEGTSNPNLYWYRQAAGRGLQLLFYSVGIGQISSEVPQNLSASRPQDRQFILSSKKLLLSDSGFYLCAWSAQGNQPQHFGDGTRLSIL.

The chain combines TRBV7-2 with TRBJ2-7, with 7 bases lining up with TRBD2. Germline loops: CDR1 SGHTA, CDR2 FQGNSA. The CDR3 sequence is 15 residues long. The V segment lost 1 base and the J segment 6 bases; nucleotides outside the gene matches: 9. The CDR3 sequence: CASSLERRGSGEQYF. Here the CDR3 DNA reads TGTGCCAGCAGCTTAGAACGGCGGGGGTCGGGCGAGCAGTACTTC.

V and J are TRBV27 and TRBJ2-7; D possibly corresponds to TRBD1 (6 bases). Trimming took off 3 bases at V and 1 base at J, with 7 bases between the two ends. Germline CDR1 reads MNHEY; CDR2 reads SMNVEV (reference sequence). The CDR3 has 13 residues. The CDR3 coding sequence is TGTGCCAGCAGTTTCGACAGGTCCTACGAGCAGTACTTC. Translating gives CASSFDRSYEQYF.

The chain recombines TRBV29-1 with TRBJ2-7, with TRBD1 identical over 7 bases. The germline V gene encodes CDR1 SQVTM and CDR2 ANQGSEA. This CDR3 has 13 amino acids. With V trimmed by 0 bases and J by 12 bases, 11 bases remained unmatched. The CDR3 sequence is CSVEDPGTESRYF. Written as DNA, the CDR3 is TGCAGCGTTGAAGATCCCGGGACAGAGAGTCGGTACTTC.